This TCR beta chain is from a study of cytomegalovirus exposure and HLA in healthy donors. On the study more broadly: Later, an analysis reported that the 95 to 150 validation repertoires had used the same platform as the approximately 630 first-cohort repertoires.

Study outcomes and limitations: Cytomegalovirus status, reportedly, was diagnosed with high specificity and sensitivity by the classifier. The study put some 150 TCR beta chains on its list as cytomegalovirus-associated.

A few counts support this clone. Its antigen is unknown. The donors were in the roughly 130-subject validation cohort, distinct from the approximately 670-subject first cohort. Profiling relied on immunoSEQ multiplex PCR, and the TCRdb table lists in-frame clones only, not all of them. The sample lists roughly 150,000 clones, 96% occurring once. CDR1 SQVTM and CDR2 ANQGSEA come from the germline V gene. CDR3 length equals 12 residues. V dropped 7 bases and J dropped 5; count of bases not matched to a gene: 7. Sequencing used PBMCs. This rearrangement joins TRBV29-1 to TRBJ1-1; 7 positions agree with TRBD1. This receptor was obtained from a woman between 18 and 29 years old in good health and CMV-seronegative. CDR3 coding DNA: TGCAGCGCGGGACAGCGAGGGACTGAAGCTTTCTTT. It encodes CSAGQRGTEAFF.